Given below is one TCR beta chain in context. Its antigen remains undetermined. No much larger clonotype is one base removed from it; base qualities were not supplied. Participants in the prospective study were enrolled through a virtual design, were aged about 18 to 90 years, and lived in 24 United States geographic areas. Cohort assignment in the prospective study relied on participant-reported clinical history from a screening survey and a study questionnaire. ImmuneRACE Cohort 3 recovered participants were defined by two consecutive negative NP/OP PCR tests, healthcare professional clearance, or symptom resolution. In the prospective study, whole blood, serum and a nasopharyngeal or oropharyngeal swab were collected from each participant by mobile phlebotomists. Over a roughly 2-month period, participants in the prospective study had the option of providing additional blood draws and questionnaires. Before DNA extraction, blood samples from the prospective study were shipped at room temperature or frozen.

The data are from a study of blood T cell repertoires in COVID-19 (TCRdb year 2020). Study-level background: Samples covering the acute and convalescent phases of COVID-19 were provided by collaborators in the United States, Italy and Spain. Samples came from the ongoing ImmuneRACE study (first 160 participants) plus 1,254 subjects from 6 global collaborators. Sample metadata almost always included a de-identified subject ID, COVID-19 status, age in years and sex. The prospective study material was composed of cDNA or gDNA derived from T cells, B-cell-depleted T cells, or PBMCs. Where available, HLA class I and class II types were obtained from metadata supplied by the sample provider rather than from assay-based typing. The repertoires were released in a freely available public database intended as a resource for research on the immune response to SARS-CoV-2. The dataset comprised deeply sampled blood TCRbeta repertoires from subjects exposed to, actively infected with, or recovered from COVID-19.

The investigation overall reported the following: The amount of clinical and demographic metadata varied by source and participant and was provided uncurated.

TCRbeta CDR3 regions were amplified from genomic DNA by means of the immunoSEQ Assay, a bias-controlled multiplex PCR. Per the authors' processing: The number of nucleated cells in each sample was estimated by amplification of reference gene primers within the assay. Sequence reads were collapsed and filtered to measure the absolute abundance of every unique TCRbeta CDR3 rearrangement. Productive Simpson clonality was computed per sample as the square root of Simpson's diversity index over productive rearrangements. TCRdb took this table from immuneACCESS and kept in-frame rearrangements with V and J called. Such tables lack part of the clones; where checked against another copy, unresolved V genes explain under half of the gap, and the rest is unexplained. That table furnishes V, J and clone size, whereas the DNA furnished D and trimming. This sample has around 290,000 clones in its table, and roughly 90% of those were observed once. The top ten clones comprise roughly 1.1% of the sample.

The CDR3 starts with the cysteine, ends with the phenylalanine, and has 13 residues. Only the CDR3 portion is preserved as DNA: 39 bases, with reading frame beginning at the first base. V lost 0 bases and J lost 6 bases; the stretch between them is 6 bases long. From a lookup of the germline V gene (reference sequence), CDR1 and CDR2 are PRHDT and FYEKMQ. The sample comprised PBMCs or T cells enriched from blood (not recorded which). This receptor chain uses TRBV13 and TRBJ1-5, with the D gene not clear enough to name. The clonotype was recovered from a woman in her 30s who had recovered from COVID-19. CDR3 loop: CASSLGAVQPQHF. At the DNA level, the sequence is TGTGCCAGCAGCTTAGGGGCCGTTCAGCCCCAGCATTTT. The full variable domain, with segments outside the CDR3 supplied by the reference TRBV13 and TRBJ1-5 proteins, appears as AAGVIQSPRHLIKEKRETATLKCYPIPRHDTVYWYQQGPGQDPQFLISFYEKMQSDKGSIPDRFSAQQFSDYHSELNMSSLELGDSALYFCASSLGAVQPQHFGDGTRLSIL.